The 17 T cell receptor beta chains below come from one sample, sequenced in a study of blood T cell repertoires in COVID-19. TCRdb's copy holds only in-frame clones and misses some; the assay was immunoSEQ multiplex PCR. The sample holds about 55,000 clones, around nine tenths seen once. Material: peripheral blood. The receptor source for this set is a man in his fifties or sixties with active COVID-19.

CDR3 bases: TGTGCCAGCAGCGTATTAAAGAGGGCGGGAGGGGCAGATACGCAGTATTTT. This gives the protein CASSVLKRAGGADTQYF. The chain recombines TRBV9 with TRBJ2-3, with 9 bases that match TRBD2. The CDR3 is 17 amino acids. Germline CDR1 and CDR2: SGDLS and YYNGEE. V lost 1 base and J lost 4; bases outside the gene matches: 10.

This chain connects TRBV9 to TRBJ1-2, with TRBD1 matching over 8 bases. The CDR3 has 14 amino acids. V lost 4 bases and J lost 5; bases outside the gene matches: 7. Germline lookup yields CDR1 SGDLS and CDR2 YYNGEE. CDR3 in amino acids: CASSSRDRMYGYTF. The CDR3 bases are TGTGCCAGCAGCTCGCGGGACAGGATGTATGGCTACACCTTC.

The chain employs TRBV7-2 and TRBJ2-1; 10 nucleotides align to TRBD2. The germline CDR1 and CDR2 sequences are SGHTA and FQGNSA. After removal of 7 bases from V and 12 bases from J, the junction contained 6 bases not matched to a gene. The length of the CDR3 is 12 residues. The CDR3 loop is CASKAGGPWQFF. The CDR3 DNA reads as TGTGCCAGCAAAGCGGGAGGGCCTTGGCAGTTCTTC.

The gene calls are TRBV7-6 and TRBJ2-7, with TRBD2 as a possible D gene (5 bases). Germline lookup yields CDR1 SGHVS and CDR2 FNYEAQ. Trimming removed 2 bases from V and 6 bases from J, with 17 bases in between. CDR3 size: 15 residues. The CDR3 loop is CASSLILEGLSEQYF. In DNA form, the CDR3 reads TGTGCCAGCAGCTTAATTTTAGAGGGCTTAAGCGAGCAGTACTTC.

CDR3 amino acids: CASSGGGLADYNEQFF. The CDR3, as DNA: TGTGCCAGCAGCGGCGGGGGACTAGCGGACTACAATGAGCAGTTCTTC. The gene calls are TRBV9 and TRBJ2-1; TRBD2 aligns across 11 bases. Per germline, CDR1 SGDLS and CDR2 YYNGEE. V was clipped by 3 bases and J by 3 bases; unmatched bases: 5. The CDR3 totals 16 residues. Full variable domain (outside the CDR3, taken from reference TRBV9 and TRBJ2-1): DSGVTQTPKHLITATGQRVTLRCSPRSGDLSVYWYQQSLDQGLQFLIQYYNGEERAKGNILERFSAQQFPDLHSELNLSSLELGDSALYFCASSGGGLADYNEQFFGPGTRLTVL.

V is TRBV11-2 and J is TRBJ2-1; the D is unclear. V lost 3 bases, J lost 5 bases, and 8 bases lay in between. The CDR3 is made up of 13 amino acids. Germline V lookup: CDR1 SGHAT, CDR2 FQNNGV. This chain's CDR3 is CASSFGLNNEQFF. CDR3 coding DNA: TGTGCCAGCAGCTTTGGGCTAAACAATGAGCAGTTCTTC.

The V call is TRBV28, the J call TRBJ2-5; TRBD2 matches 13 bases. There are 16 residues in the CDR3. Per germline, CDR1 MDHEN and CDR2 SYDVKM. With 4 bases clipped from V and 5 bases from J, the junction kept 7 bases outside the gene matches. Here the CDR3 reads CASSSPGLAGWETQYF. The DNA for the CDR3 is TGTGCCAGCAGTTCCCCGGGACTAGCGGGGTGGGAGACCCAGTACTTC.

This chain links TRBV2 with TRBJ1-2, with D unclear. Trimming took off 1 base at V and 0 bases at J, with 3 bases between the two ends. The CDR3 runs 13 residues. CDR1 and CDR2 from the germline V gene are SNHLY and FYNNEI. As DNA, the CDR3 is TGTGCCAGCAGTGAAGGAGCTAACTATGGCTACACCTTC. Translating it yields CASSEGANYGYTF. The full variable domain, its missing parts supplied by reference TRBV2 and TRBJ1-2, is EPEVTQTPSHQVTQMGQEVILRCVPISNHLYFYWYRQILGQKVEFLVSFYNNEISEKSEIFDDQFSVERPDGSNFTLKIRSTKLEDSAMYFCASSEGANYGYTFGSGTRLTVV.

The V gene is TRBV6-5, the J gene TRBJ2-7, with TRBD1 identical over 8 bases. The germline V gene encodes CDR1 MNHEY and CDR2 SVGAGI. CDR3 length equals 15 residues. Trimming cost V 5 bases and J 4 bases; bases outside gene matches: 10. In nucleotides, the CDR3 is TGTGCCAGCAGTATCCGGACAGGGAGGATGTACGAGCAGTACTTC. Protein sequence: CASSIRTGRMYEQYF.

The chain combines TRBV18 with TRBJ2-4; a possible D gene is TRBD1 (6 bases). The CDR3 length is 18 residues. Germline-derived CDR1 and CDR2 are KGHSH and LQKENI. V shed 3 bases and J shed 3 bases, with 21 bases lying between them. The CDR3 protein is CASSPGRGASNDKNIQYF. CDR3 nucleotide sequence: TGTGCCAGCTCACCGGGCAGGGGAGCGAGTAACGACAAAAACATTCAGTACTTC.

The rearrangement links TRBV5-1 to TRBJ2-7; 10 bases line up with TRBD2. V shed 3 bases, J shed 0 bases, and the junction held 6 bases outside the gene matches. This CDR3 region has 16 residues. Germline V gene sequence: CDR1 SGHRS, CDR2 YFSETQ. Here the CDR3 reads CASSYRTSGNSYEQYF. CDR3 bases: TGCGCCAGCAGCTATCGGACTAGCGGCAACTCCTACGAGCAGTACTTC. The entire variable domain, with the rest obtained from reference TRBV5-1 and TRBJ2-7, is as follows: KAGVTQTPRYLIKTRGQQVTLSCSPISGHRSVSWYQQTPGQGLQFLFEYFSETQRNKGNFPGRFSGRQFSNSRSEMNVSTLELGDSALYLCASSYRTSGNSYEQYFGPGTRLTVT.

V usage is TRBV15 and J usage is TRBJ2-2, with 13 nucleotides matching TRBD2. Trimming took 1 base from V and 1 from J; bases not matched to a gene: 6. The CDR3 has 19 residues. Per the germline V gene, CDR1 is LNHNV and CDR2 is YYDKDF (reference sequence). In DNA, the CDR3 is TGTGCCACCAGCAGAGGGCGGACTAGCGGGAGACGGAACACCGGGGAGCTGTTTTTT. Translation gives CATSRGRTSGRRNTGELFF.

The rearrangement links TRBV7-3 to TRBJ2-3; tentative D call: TRBD2 (5 bases). Trimming removed 1 base at V and 5 bases at J, with 13 bases between. This CDR3 comprises 15 residues. Germline V gene lookup returns CDR1 SGHTA and CDR2 FQGTGA. The CDR3 DNA sequence: TGTGCCAGCAGCTTAATGAGGGTGGGCCAAGATACGCAGTATTTT. This gives the protein CASSLMRVGQDTQYF.

This chain connects TRBV5-1 to TRBJ2-7; D may be TRBD1 (5 bases). Germline-derived CDR1 and CDR2 are SGHRS and YFSETQ. V was cut by 5 bases and J by 9 bases, with 33 bases left in between. CDR3 length equals 18 residues. The CDR3 reads CASSFLPKIAGLAMGQYF. The CDR3, as DNA: TGCGCCAGCAGTTTCCTCCCCAAAATCGCAGGGCTTGCTATGGGGCAGTACTTC.

This clone has a handful of counts. The J gene is TRBJ2-7, the V gene TRBV7-9; perhaps TRBD1 as D (5 bases). From germline, CDR1 is SEHNR and CDR2 FQNEAQ (reference sequence). The CDR3 consists of 14 residues. The V end lost 1 base, the J end lost 2 bases, and 9 bases lay between the germline ends. For the CDR3, the DNA is TGTGCCAGCAGCTTAGAAGGCAGGGCCTACGAGCAGTACTTC. Translated, it gives CASSLEGRAYEQYF. Drawing the rest from reference TRBV7-9 and TRBJ2-7, the complete variable domain is DTGVSQNPRHKITKRGQNVTFRCDPISEHNRLYWYRQTLGQGPEFLTYFQNEAQLEKSRLLSDRFSAERPKGSFSTLEIQRTEQGDSAMYLCASSLEGRAYEQYFGPGTRLTVT.

This rearrangement joins TRBV3-1 (or the pseudogene TRBV3-2) to TRBJ2-7; a weak D match, TRBD1 (5 bases). Germline lookup yields CDR1 LGHDT and CDR2 YNNKEL (reference sequence). The CDR3 is made up of 13 amino acids. The V end was cut by 1 base, the J end by 6 bases, with 10 bases between. The DNA of the CDR3 is TGTGCCAGCAGCCAAGGGGGAAGGGGCGAGCAGTACTTC. Translation gives CASSQGGRGEQYF.

The rearrangement links TRBV21-1 to TRBJ2-7; the table assigns TRBD1, which was not confirmed against the DNA. TRBV21-1 is noted as a pseudogene. This CDR3 region has 20 residues. CDR3 DNA: TGTGCCAGCAGCACAGTAGGGGACAGGGGGAAAGTGATAAGCGCCTACGAGCAGTACTTC. Translation gives CASSTVGDRGKVISAYEQYF.